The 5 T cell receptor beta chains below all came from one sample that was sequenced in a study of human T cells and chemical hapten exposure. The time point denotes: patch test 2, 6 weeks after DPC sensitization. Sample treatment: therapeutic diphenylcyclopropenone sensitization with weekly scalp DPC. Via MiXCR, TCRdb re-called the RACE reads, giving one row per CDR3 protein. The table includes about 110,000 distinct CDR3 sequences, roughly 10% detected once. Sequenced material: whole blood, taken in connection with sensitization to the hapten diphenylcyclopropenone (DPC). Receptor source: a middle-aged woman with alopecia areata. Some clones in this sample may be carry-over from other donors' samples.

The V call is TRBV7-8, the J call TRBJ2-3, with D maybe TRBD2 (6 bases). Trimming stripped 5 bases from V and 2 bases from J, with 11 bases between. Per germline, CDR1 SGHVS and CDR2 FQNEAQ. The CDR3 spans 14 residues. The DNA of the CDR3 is TGTGCCAGCAGCCAAAGGGACTTCACAGATACGCAGTATTTT. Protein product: CASSQRDFTDTQYF.

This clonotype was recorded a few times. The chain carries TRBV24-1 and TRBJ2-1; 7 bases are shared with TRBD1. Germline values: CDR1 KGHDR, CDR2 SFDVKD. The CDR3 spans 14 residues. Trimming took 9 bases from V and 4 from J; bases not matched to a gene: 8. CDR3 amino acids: CATPTGERYNEQFF. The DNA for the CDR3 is TGTGCCACCCCTACAGGGGAGCGGTACAATGAGCAGTTCTTC.

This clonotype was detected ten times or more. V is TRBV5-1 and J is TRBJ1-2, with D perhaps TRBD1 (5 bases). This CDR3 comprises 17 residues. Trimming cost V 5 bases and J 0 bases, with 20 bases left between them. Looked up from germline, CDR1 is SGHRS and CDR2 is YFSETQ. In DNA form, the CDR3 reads TGCGCCAGCAGATTGAGGGGCACGGGATGGGCTAACTATGGCTACACCTTC. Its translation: CASRLRGTGWANYGYTF.

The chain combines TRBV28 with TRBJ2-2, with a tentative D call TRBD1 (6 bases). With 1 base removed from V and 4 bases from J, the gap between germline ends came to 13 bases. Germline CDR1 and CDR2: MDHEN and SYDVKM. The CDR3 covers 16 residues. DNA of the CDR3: TGTGCCAGCAGTTTATTCACAGGGTCGGGCACCGGGGAGCTGTTTTTT. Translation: CASSLFTGSGTGELFF.

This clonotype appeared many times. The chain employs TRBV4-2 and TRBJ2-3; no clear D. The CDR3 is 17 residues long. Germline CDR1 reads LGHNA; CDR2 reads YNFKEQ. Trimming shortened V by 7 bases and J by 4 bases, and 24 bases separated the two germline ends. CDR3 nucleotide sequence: TGTGCCAGCACCCCCCACTCAGCGAGGCCGGCGGCAGATACGCAGTATTTT. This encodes CASTPHSARPAADTQYF.